These T cell receptor beta chains were read from a single sample in a study of regulatory T cells in long-lasting Graves disease. TCRdb re-analysed the multiplex PCR reads in MiXCR, keeping a single row per CDR3 protein. The repertoire holds hundreds of thousands of distinct CDR3 sequences, with 15% to 20% as singletons. Another study also made use of these data, one on T cells in Graves' hyperthyroidism and ophthalmopathy.

The sample in question was peripheral blood mononuclear cells (PBMCs), obtained at new diagnosis, from a patient treated with antithyroid drugs. Receptors were obtained from a man aged 18-30 years with Graves disease. Both conserved end residues are part of each CDR3. D genes are given only for firm matches. Size is stated for part of the rows, as once, few or many counts, or as a class when the clone is expanded.

V: TRBV12-3/TRBV12-4
size: many
D: -
J: TRBJ1-4
DNA: TGTGCCACCAGGCCCGGAAATGAAAAACTGTTTTTT
CDR3: CATRPGNEKLFF

V: TRBV20-1
size: many
D: TRBD2
J: TRBJ2-1
DNA: TGCAGTGCCGGTTCAACTAGCGGGAGGGATAATGAGCAGTTCTTC
CDR3: CSAGSTSGRDNEQFF

V: TRBV7-2
size: -
D: TRBD1
J: TRBJ1-5
DNA: TGTGCCAGCACTCTCTCATCCGGGACAGGGGAGCCCCAGCATTTT
CDR3: CASTLSSGTGEPQHF

V: TRBV7-6
size: many
D: -
J: TRBJ2-5
DNA: TGTGCCAGCAGCCCGTCGCCGCCCGAGACCCAGTACTTC
CDR3: CASSPSPPETQYF

V: TRBV6-1
size: once
D: TRBD1
J: TRBJ1-1
DNA: TGTGCCAGCAGGAGGGACAGGGAGGACACTGAAGCTTTCTTT
CDR3: CASRRDREDTEAFF

V: TRBV20-1
size: -
D: -
J: TRBJ2-5
DNA: TGCAGTCCGGCGGATCAAGAGACCCAGTACTTC
CDR3: CSPADQETQYF

V: TRBV5-6
size: few
D: -
J: TRBJ2-1
DNA: TGTGCCAGCAGCTTGGTTCAGGGTATTTACAATGAGCAGTTCTTC
CDR3: CASSLVQGIYNEQFF

V: TRBV20-1
size: few
D: -
J: TRBJ1-2
DNA: TGCAGTGCTAGTCTGGGATCGCGAGGCTACACCTTC
CDR3: CSASLGSRGYTF

V: TRBV10-1
size: -
D: TRBD1
J: TRBJ1-1
DNA: TGTGCCAGCACCCTAGGGACAGAGAACACTGAAGCTTTCTTT
CDR3: CASTLGTENTEAFF

V: TRBV5-1
size: many
D: TRBD2
J: TRBJ2-7
DNA: TGTGCCAGCACTAGCGGATCCTCCTACGAGCAGTACTTC
CDR3: CASTSGSSYEQYF

V: TRBV29-1
size: -
D: -
J: TRBJ2-5
DNA: TGCAGCGTTGATCGGGGGACTCAAGAGACCCAGTACTTC
CDR3: CSVDRGTQETQYF

V: TRBV7-2
size: -
D: -
J: TRBJ2-5
DNA: TGTGCCAGCAGCTTGAACGATTTTAGATCCCAAGAGACCCAGTACTTC
CDR3: CASSLNDFRSQETQYF

V: TRBV3-1
size: many
D: -
J: TRBJ2-7
DNA: TGTGCCAGCAGCAGGAGCTACGGGACCGACTACGAGCAGTACTTC
CDR3: CASSRSYGTDYEQYF

V: TRBV12-3/TRBV12-4
size: -
D: -
J: TRBJ1-1
DNA: TGTGCCAGCAGTTTGCCCCGCTACAGGGACACTGAAGCTTTCTTT
CDR3: CASSLPRYRDTEAFF

V: TRBV19
size: -
D: -
J: TRBJ1-1
DNA: TGTGCCAGTAGCTCGGGGGGGCGCGCCCTCACTGAAGCTTTCTTT
CDR3: CASSSGGRALTEAFF

V: TRBV19
size: -
D: TRBD2
J: TRBJ2-5
DNA: TGTGCCAGTAGTATAGATCGGCCGAGCGGGAGGGCGAGGCAGACCCAGTACTTC
CDR3: CASSIDRPSGRARQTQYF